What follows are 30 T cell receptor beta chains derived from one specimen sequenced in a study of cytomegalovirus exposure and HLA in healthy donors. Primers included in the PCR were 60 Vbeta and 13 Jbeta primers. The method was immunoSEQ multiplex PCR; TCRdb's version includes in-frame clones alone and lacks a portion of them. The sample lists about 150,000 clones, about 60% seen once, with 6% to 8.5% in the top ten. The sample taken for sequencing was PBMCs. The source is a woman aged 55-69 years in good health and CMV-seropositive.

V is TRBV28 and J is TRBJ2-1, with 12 bases that match TRBD2. Germline lookup yields CDR1 MDHEN and CDR2 SYDVKM. This CDR3 region has 15 residues. J was trimmed by 6 bases and V by 6 bases; bases with no gene match: 6. The CDR3 reads CASSLTSGRINEQFF. The DNA for the CDR3 is TGTGCCAGCAGCCTGACTAGCGGGAGAATCAATGAGCAGTTCTTC.

This chain links TRBV10-3 with TRBJ2-2, with D unresolved. In germline, CDR1 is ENHRY, CDR2 SYGVKD. V was cut by 8 bases and J by 7 bases, with 5 bases left in between. This CDR3 has 10 residues. The CDR3 here is CAIHGGELFF. For the CDR3, the DNA is TGTGCCATCCACGGCGGGGAGCTGTTTTTT.

CDR3 loop: CASSRDRGTEAFF. DNA for the CDR3: TGTGCCAGTAGTCGGGACAGAGGGACTGAAGCTTTCTTT. V and J are TRBV19 and TRBJ1-1; 7 nucleotides agree with TRBD1. Germline assignment: CDR1 LNHDA and CDR2 SQIVND (reference sequence). This CDR3 contains 13 residues. V was pared by 5 bases and J by 5 bases, with 5 bases of the junction left unmatched.

The CDR3 protein is CASSPGVYSGNTIYF. As DNA, the CDR3 is TGTGCCAGCAGTCCCGGTGTATATTCTGGAAACACCATATATTTT. The chain combines TRBV27 with TRBJ1-3; the D is unclear. There are 15 residues in the CDR3. CDR1 and CDR2 from the germline V gene are MNHEY and SMNVEV (reference sequence). The V end lost 5 bases, the J end lost 1 base, and 12 bases lay between the germline ends.

The count of this clone is one. The V gene is TRBV27, the J gene TRBJ2-1; TRBD1 is a possible D gene (5 bases). Germline assignment: CDR1 MNHEY and CDR2 SMNVEV (reference sequence). This CDR3 region has 13 residues. Trimming took 5 bases from V and 15 from J, leaving 20 bases between them. CDR3 sequence reads: CASSPTDSVRPFF. DNA of the CDR3: TGTGCCAGCAGTCCTACCGACAGCGTTCGTCCGTTCTTC.

In its sample, this clone was seen a few times. The rearrangement joins TRBV9 to TRBJ2-7; D perhaps matches TRBD1 (6 bases). V was trimmed by 0 bases and J by 2 bases, leaving 12 bases between them. The CDR3 sequence is 15 residues long. Germline V gives CDR1 SGDLS, CDR2 YYNGEE. CDR3 coding DNA: TGTGCCAGCAGCGTAGCAGCACAGGGTACCTACGAGCAGTACTTC. This translates into CASSVAAQGTYEQYF. The full variable domain, its missing parts supplied by reference TRBV9 and TRBJ2-7, is DSGVTQTPKHLITATGQRVTLRCSPRSGDLSVYWYQQSLDQGLQFLIQYYNGEERAKGNILERFSAQQFPDLHSELNLSSLELGDSALYFCASSVAAQGTYEQYFGPGTRLTVT.

The chain combines TRBV28 with TRBJ1-1; 7 nucleotides agree with TRBD1. This CDR3 contains 14 residues. Germline CDR1 and CDR2: MDHEN and SYDVKM. Losses at the gene ends were 2 bases for V and 0 bases for J; bases not matched to a gene: 0. The chain's CDR3 is CASSLGTVNTEAFF. In DNA form, the CDR3 reads TGTGCCAGCAGTTTAGGGACAGTGAACACTGAAGCTTTCTTT. Full variable domain (rest looked up from reference TRBV28 and TRBJ1-1): DVKVTQSSRYLVKRTGEKVFLECVQDMDHENMFWYRQDPGLGLRLIYFSYDVKMKEKGDIPEGYSVSREKKERFSLILESASTNQTSMYLCASSLGTVNTEAFFGQGTRLTVV.

The chain is built from TRBV7-2 and TRBJ2-5; 9 nucleotides agree with TRBD2. CDR1 and CDR2 (germline): SGHTA, FQGNSA. This CDR3 region has 16 residues. Trimming cost V 0 bases and J 5 bases; bases outside gene matches: 7. The DNA for the CDR3 is TGTGCCAGCAGCTTAGCGCGGGAGGGGGGACGTGAGACCCAGTACTTC. This codes for CASSLAREGGRETQYF.

This clone was found a few times. The J gene is TRBJ2-1, the V gene TRBV5-1, with 10 bases lining up with TRBD1. The CDR3 totals 15 residues. CDR1 is SGHRS and CDR2 is YFSETQ in the germline V gene. The V gene end was trimmed by 4 bases and the J gene end by 2 bases; junction bases not matched to a gene: 3. The CDR3 sequence: CASSRTGGTYNEQFF. The CDR3 bases are TGCGCCAGCAGCCGGACAGGGGGAACCTACAATGAGCAGTTCTTC.

The CDR3 sequence is CASSLAGPGGGTDTQYF. CDR3 bases: TGTGCCAGCAGCTTAGCGGGACCGGGAGGAGGGACAGATACGCAGTATTTT. V is TRBV7-2 and J is TRBJ2-3; 7 bases are shared with TRBD2. The CDR3 loop spans 17 amino acids. Trimming at V came to 0 bases and at J to 3 bases, leaving 9 bases not matched to a gene. Per germline, CDR1 SGHTA and CDR2 FQGNSA. The whole variable domain, filled in from reference TRBV7-2 and TRBJ2-3, reads GAGVSQSPSNKVTEKGKDVELRCDPISGHTALYWYRQSLGQGLEFLIYFQGNSAPDKSGLPSDRFSAERTGGSVSTLTIQRTQQEDSAVYLCASSLAGPGGGTDTQYFGPGTRLTVL.

On this clone: The junction shows a germline mismatch at one end, possibly a read error. The chain carries TRBV5-4 and TRBJ1-2, with D unresolved. Germline loops: CDR1 SGHNT, CDR2 YYREEE (reference sequence). The CDR3 has 16 amino acids. CDR3 nucleotides: TGTGCCAGCACCTCTGGAGATCGGTTAGCTAACTATGGCTACCCCTTC. Translated, it gives CASTSGDRLANYGYPF.

The V gene is TRBV18, the J gene TRBJ1-2; 7 nucleotides agree with TRBD1. This CDR3 comprises 13 residues. After removal of 3 bases from V and 4 bases from J, the junction contained 2 bases not matched to a gene. Looked up from germline, CDR1 is KGHSH and CDR2 is LQKENI. The CDR3 DNA reads as TGTGCCAGCTCACCCCAGGGGGTCTATGGCTACACCTTC. Translation: CASSPQGVYGYTF.

The chain couples TRBV7-9 to TRBJ2-7; 9 nucleotides align to TRBD1. The CDR3 sequence is 16 residues long. Looked up from germline, CDR1 is SEHNR and CDR2 is FQNEAQ (reference sequence). The V gene end was trimmed by 4 bases and the J gene end by 2 bases; junction bases not matched to a gene: 9. CDR3 amino acids: CASSSTPGQGPYEQYF. CDR3 DNA: TGTGCCAGCAGCTCCACTCCGGGACAGGGACCCTACGAGCAGTACTTC.

This clone was found a few times. The CDR3 DNA reads as TGTGCCAGCACCTCCCTTTGGGGGGGCAGCACAGATACGCAGTATTTT. Translating gives CASTSLWGGSTDTQYF. The J gene is TRBJ2-3, the V gene TRBV27; tentative D call: TRBD2 (7 bases). The CDR3 loop spans 16 amino acids. Germline V gene sequence: CDR1 MNHEY, CDR2 SMNVEV (reference sequence). Deletions cut 7 bases from V and 0 bases from J, with 17 bases between.

This chain links TRBV28 with TRBJ2-5; D might be TRBD2 (6 bases). Trimming left V 2 bases short and J 5 bases short, with 15 bases between. This CDR3 contains 15 residues. Germline V CDR1 and CDR2: MDHEN, SYDVKM. CDR3 DNA: TGTGCCAGCAGTTTAGCCCTTGCGGGAACGGAGACCCAGTACTTC. Protein: CASSLALAGTETQYF.

The V gene is TRBV30, the J gene TRBJ2-5, with 13 bases lining up with TRBD2. The CDR3 contains 16 residues. V gave up 4 bases and J gave up 3 bases; unmatched junction bases: 8. The germline gives CDR1 GTSNPN, CDR2 SVGIG (reference sequence). CDR3 residues: CAWMAPGLAGEETQYF. The CDR3 DNA reads as TGTGCCTGGATGGCCCCCGGACTAGCGGGAGAAGAGACCCAGTACTTC.

This chain links TRBV6-6 with TRBJ2-3; D is unclear. Between the trimmed V and J ends, which lost 7 bases and 1 base, there was a span of 12 bases. CDR3 length: 14 residues. Germline V lookup: CDR1 MNHNY, CDR2 SVGAGI (reference sequence). This CDR3 reads CASTPARGTDTQYF. In DNA, the CDR3 is TGTGCCAGCACCCCCGCGCGTGGCACAGATACGCAGTATTTT.

As to this clone: An end of the junction differs from the germline gene, which may be a read error. Other nucleotide sequences from this sample produce the same CDR3. The chain recombines TRBV5-1 with TRBJ1-1; tentative D call: TRBD1 (5 bases). Looked up from germline, CDR1 is SGHRS and CDR2 is YFSETQ. This CDR3 comprises 13 residues. For the CDR3, the DNA is TGTGCCAGCAGCTGGATAGGGGATACTGAAGCTTTCTTT. Its protein is CASSWIGDTEAFF.

About this clone itself: Within the sample, other DNA sequences also encode this same CDR3. The DNA for the CDR3 is TGTGCCTGGAGTGTACTTCACGAGCAGTACTTC. It specifies CAWSVLHEQYF. This sequence joins TRBV30 and TRBJ2-7; D uncertain. CDR1 is GTSNPN, CDR2 SVGIG, per germline (reference sequence). The V end lost 0 bases, the J end lost 5 bases, and 5 bases lay between the germline ends. This CDR3 region has 11 residues.

V usage is TRBV9 and J usage is TRBJ1-3; the match to TRBD1 covers 7 bases. This CDR3 contains 16 residues. Unmatched junction bases numbered 7, after V lost 4 bases and J lost 0 bases. Germline V gives CDR1 SGDLS, CDR2 YYNGEE. Here the CDR3 reads CASSPSGGFSGNTIYF. CDR3 in DNA: TGTGCCAGCAGCCCGTCAGGGGGGTTCTCTGGAAACACCATATATTTT.

The chain's CDR3 is CASSLGDRVLDTF. CDR3 DNA sequence: TGTGCCAGCAGTTTAGGGGACAGGGTTTTGGACACCTTC. The chain couples TRBV28 to TRBJ1-2, with 9 bases aligning to TRBD1. J was trimmed by 12 bases and V by 2 bases; bases with no gene match: 7. From germline, CDR1 is MDHEN and CDR2 SYDVKM. The CDR3 sequence is 13 residues long.

Only a few counts were recorded for this clone. V gene TRBV7-9 combines with J gene TRBJ2-7, with 10 bases that match TRBD1. The germline CDR1 and CDR2 sequences are SEHNR and FQNEAQ (reference sequence). Trimming took 2 bases from V and 6 from J; bases not matched to a gene: 4. This CDR3 has 14 amino acids. CDR3 coding DNA: TGTGCCAGCAGCTTAATGGGACAGGGGCTCGAGCAGTACTTC. It yields the protein CASSLMGQGLEQYF.

The chain combines TRBV7-3 with TRBJ1-1, with D possibly TRBD1 on 5 matching bases. CDR1 SGHTA and CDR2 FQGTGA come from the germline V gene. Trimming removed 5 bases at V and 1 base at J, with 14 bases between. The CDR3 has 15 residues. The CDR3 DNA reads TGTGCCAGCAGCCCCAACGGAGGGGCGAACACTGAAGCTTTCTTT. It yields the protein CASSPNGGANTEAFF.

This chain uses TRBV25-1 with TRBJ1-4, with unresolved D. CDR1 MGHDK and CDR2 SYGVNS come from the germline V gene. The CDR3 has 13 residues. Trimming removed 3 bases from V and 11 bases from J, with 13 bases in between. CDR3 protein: CASSERDGGKLFF. DNA for the CDR3: TGTGCCAGCAGTGAGCGAGACGGAGGGAAACTGTTTTTT. The entire variable domain, with the rest obtained from reference TRBV25-1 and TRBJ1-4, is as follows: EADIYQTPRYLVIGTGKKITLECSQTMGHDKMYWYQQDPGMELHLIHYSYGVNSTEKGDLSSESTVSRIRTEHFPLTLESARPSHTSQYLCASSERDGGKLFFGSGTQLSVL.

A few counts support this clone. The chain carries TRBV18 and TRBJ2-5; maybe TRBD1 (6 bases). V dropped 3 bases and J dropped 3 bases, with 8 bases sitting between them. In germline, CDR1 is KGHSH, CDR2 LQKENI. The CDR3 consists of 13 residues. As DNA, the CDR3 is TGTGCCAGCTCACCGGGGGCAGAAGAGACCCAGTACTTC. This encodes CASSPGAEETQYF.

The table lists this clone with a few counts. This chain joins TRBV10-3 and TRBJ2-7; tentatively, D is TRBD1 (6 bases). Germline V CDR1 and CDR2: ENHRY, SYGVKD. The CDR3 consists of 14 residues. V gave up 8 bases and J gave up 3 bases, with 17 bases separating them. CDR3 coding DNA: TGTGCCATCGCGGATTCCAGGGGATTCTACGAGCAGTACTTC. This translates into CAIADSRGFYEQYF.

The genes are TRBV5-6 and TRBJ2-1; 10 bases match TRBD2. Germline V gene data show CDR1 as SGHDT and CDR2 as YYEEEE. The V and J ends lost 0 bases and 10 bases, in that order; junction bases with no gene match: 7. The CDR3 has 15 amino acids. CDR3 coding DNA: TGTGCCAGCAGCTTGGGCCTAGCGGGAGAATCGGAGCAGTTCTTC. As protein: CASSLGLAGESEQFF.

The chain couples TRBV5-4 to TRBJ1-1; D is ambiguous. Between the trimmed V and J ends, which lost 4 bases and 8 bases, there was a span of 12 bases. From germline, CDR1 is SGHNT and CDR2 YYREEE (reference sequence). The CDR3 extends over 12 amino acids. For the CDR3, the DNA is TGTGCCAGCAGCCAGGAATCCGCCGAAGCTTTCTTT. It encodes CASSQESAEAFF.

The CDR3 region has the DNA TGTGCCAGCAGTCCGACCACAGGGAGTGACTATGGCTACACCTTC. Translation gives CASSPTTGSDYGYTF. The gene calls are TRBV27 and TRBJ1-2; possible D gene TRBD1, 6 bases. The germline V gene encodes CDR1 MNHEY and CDR2 SMNVEV (reference sequence). Trimming pared 5 bases from V and 3 bases from J, leaving 16 bases between. CDR3 length: 15 residues.

V and J are TRBV28 and TRBJ1-1, with TRBD1 identical over 10 bases. The CDR3 spans 16 residues. Losses at the gene ends were 2 bases for V and 3 bases for J; bases not matched to a gene: 6. Germline V CDR1 and CDR2: MDHEN, SYDVKM. The CDR3 loop is CASSLGIGTGDTEAFF. CDR3 nucleotides: TGTGCCAGCAGTTTAGGAATAGGGACAGGGGACACTGAAGCTTTCTTT.